The T cell receptor beta chain described here comes from a study of PD-1 blockade in classical Hodgkin lymphoma. Findings and caveats of the study: Possibly reflecting disease activity or prior therapy, repertoire differences have causes that remain undefined. It was reported that newly diagnosed patients had less baseline TCR diversity than healthy donors. Lower baseline TCR diversity marked trial partial responders and progressors. CD4+ TCR diversity, unlike CD8+, rose significantly by C4D1.

Every one of the patients relapsed after autologous stem cell transplantation (brentuximab vedotin exposure was variable). By magnetic negative selection, CD4+ T cells were purified from thawed PBMCs. Method: immunoSEQ multiplex PCR; TCRdb's copy keeps in-frame clones and lacks some. In the table there are 17,000 or so clones, about 85% of which are singletons. Comment on this clone: Its target is unknown.

CDR1 is MNHNY and CDR2 is SVGAGI in the germline V gene (reference sequence). Deletions cut 6 bases from V and 9 bases from J, with 21 bases between. This CDR3 has 15 residues. The genes are TRBV6-6 and TRBJ1-5; possibly TRBD1 for D (6 bases). The material sequenced was CD4+ T cells from blood, taken at baseline. This sequence was found in a human donor with classical Hodgkin lymphoma. The CDR3 reads CASRRRDTLEAPQHF. CDR3 nucleotides: TGTGCCAGCAGACGCCGGGACACCCTCGAGGCGCCCCAGCATTTT.